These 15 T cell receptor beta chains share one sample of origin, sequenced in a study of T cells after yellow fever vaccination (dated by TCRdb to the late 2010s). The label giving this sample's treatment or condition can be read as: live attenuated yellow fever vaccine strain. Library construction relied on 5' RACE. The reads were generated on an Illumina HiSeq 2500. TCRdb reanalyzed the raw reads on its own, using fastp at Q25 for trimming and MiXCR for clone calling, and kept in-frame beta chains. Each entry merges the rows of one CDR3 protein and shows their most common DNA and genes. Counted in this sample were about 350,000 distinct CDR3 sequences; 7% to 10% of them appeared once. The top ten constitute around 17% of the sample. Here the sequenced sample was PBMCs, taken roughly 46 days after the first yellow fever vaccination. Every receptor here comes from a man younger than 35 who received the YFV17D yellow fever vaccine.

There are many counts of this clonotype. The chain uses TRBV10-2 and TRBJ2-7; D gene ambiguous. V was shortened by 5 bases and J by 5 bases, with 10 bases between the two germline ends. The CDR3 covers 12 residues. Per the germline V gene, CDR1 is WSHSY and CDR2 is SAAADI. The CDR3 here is CASSTGTDEQYF. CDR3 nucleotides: TGCGCCAGCAGTACGGGTACGGACGAGCAGTACTTC.

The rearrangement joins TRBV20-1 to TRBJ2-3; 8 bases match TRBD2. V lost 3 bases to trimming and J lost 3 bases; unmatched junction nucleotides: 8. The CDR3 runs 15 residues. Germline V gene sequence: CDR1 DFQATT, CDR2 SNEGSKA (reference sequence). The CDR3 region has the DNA TGCAGTGCTAGGATCGGGGGGGCAGGGACAGATACGCAGTATTTT. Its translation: CSARIGGAGTDTQYF.

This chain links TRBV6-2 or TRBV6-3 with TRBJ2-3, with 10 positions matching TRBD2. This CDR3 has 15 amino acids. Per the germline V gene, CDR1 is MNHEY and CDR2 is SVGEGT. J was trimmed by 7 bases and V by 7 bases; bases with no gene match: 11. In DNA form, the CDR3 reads TGTGCCAGCACCAATCCGGGACTAGCGTCGTATACGCAGTATTTT. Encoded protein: CASTNPGLASYTQYF.

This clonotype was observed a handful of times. CDR3 nucleotide sequence: TGCAGTGCTAGAGCGCTAGGGACGGCTGGGGCCAACGTCCTGACTTTC. Translated, it gives CSARALGTAGANVLTF. V and J are TRBV20-1 and TRBJ2-6; D possibly uses TRBD1 or TRBD2 (5 bases each). CDR1 and CDR2 from the germline V gene are DFQATT and SNEGSKA (reference sequence). This CDR3 has 16 amino acids. V was shortened by 1 base and J by 2 bases, with 12 bases between the two germline ends.

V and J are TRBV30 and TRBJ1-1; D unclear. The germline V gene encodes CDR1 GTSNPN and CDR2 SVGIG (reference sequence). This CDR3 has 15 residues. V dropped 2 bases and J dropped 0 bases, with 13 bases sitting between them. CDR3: CAWSPETKMNTEAFF. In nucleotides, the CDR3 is TGTGCCTGGAGTCCTGAGACAAAGATGAACACTGAAGCTTTCTTT.

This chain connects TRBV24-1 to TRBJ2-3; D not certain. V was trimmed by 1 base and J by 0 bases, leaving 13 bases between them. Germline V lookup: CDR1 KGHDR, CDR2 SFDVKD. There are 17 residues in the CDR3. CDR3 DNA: TGTGCCACCAGTGATTTCCGAGGTCTACCAAGCACAGATACGCAGTATTTT. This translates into CATSDFRGLPSTDTQYF.

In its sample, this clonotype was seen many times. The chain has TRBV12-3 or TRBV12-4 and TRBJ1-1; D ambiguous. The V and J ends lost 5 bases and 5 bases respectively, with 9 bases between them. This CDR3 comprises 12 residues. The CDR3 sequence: CASSPPATEAFF. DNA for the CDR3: TGTGCCAGCAGTCCGCCGGCGACTGAAGCTTTCTTT.

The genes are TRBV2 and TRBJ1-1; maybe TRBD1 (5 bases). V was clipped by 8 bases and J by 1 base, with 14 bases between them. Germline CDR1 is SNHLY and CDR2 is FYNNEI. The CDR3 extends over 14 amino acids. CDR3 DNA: TGTGCCAGCGGCGGACAAAAAGCGAACACTGAAGCTTTCTTT. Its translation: CASGGQKANTEAFF.

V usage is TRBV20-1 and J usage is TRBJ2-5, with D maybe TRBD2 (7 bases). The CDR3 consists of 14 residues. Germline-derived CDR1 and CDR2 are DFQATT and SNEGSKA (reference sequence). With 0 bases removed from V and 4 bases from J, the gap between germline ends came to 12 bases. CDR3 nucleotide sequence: TGCAGTGCTAGAGATATGGCGGGGGCAGAGACCCAGTACTTC. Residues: CSARDMAGAETQYF.

The CDR3: CASSLRSNTDTQYF. DNA of the CDR3: TGCGCCAGCAGCTTGAGGTCAAACACAGATACGCAGTATTTT. J is TRBJ2-3 and V is TRBV5-1; D remains ambiguous. The length of the CDR3 is 14 residues. Germline CDR1 reads SGHRS; CDR2 reads YFSETQ. Trimming took 1 base from V and 2 from J, leaving 8 bases between them.

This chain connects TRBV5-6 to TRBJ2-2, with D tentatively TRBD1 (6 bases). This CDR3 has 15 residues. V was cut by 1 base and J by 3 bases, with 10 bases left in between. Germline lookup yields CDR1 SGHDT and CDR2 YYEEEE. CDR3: CASSLLGAYTGELFF. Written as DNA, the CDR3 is TGTGCCAGCAGCTTGTTGGGGGCCTACACCGGGGAGCTGTTTTTT.

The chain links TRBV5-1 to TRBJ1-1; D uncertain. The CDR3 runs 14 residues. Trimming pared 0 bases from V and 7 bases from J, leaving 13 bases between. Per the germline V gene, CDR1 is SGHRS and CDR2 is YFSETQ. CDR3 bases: TGCGCCAGCAGCTTGGGGGTTAGGTCAGGTGAAGCTTTCTTT. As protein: CASSLGVRSGEAFF.

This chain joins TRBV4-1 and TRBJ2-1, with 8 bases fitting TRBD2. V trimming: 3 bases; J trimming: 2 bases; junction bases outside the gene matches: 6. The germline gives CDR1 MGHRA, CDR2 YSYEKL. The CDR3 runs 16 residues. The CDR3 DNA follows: TGCGCCAGCAGCCAGGCCGGGGGGGGGGCCTACAATGAGCAGTTCTTC. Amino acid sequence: CASSQAGGGAYNEQFF.

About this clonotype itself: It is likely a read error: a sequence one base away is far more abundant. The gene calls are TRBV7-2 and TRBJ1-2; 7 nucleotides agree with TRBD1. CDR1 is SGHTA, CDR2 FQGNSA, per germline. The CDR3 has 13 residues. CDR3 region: CASSPGQNYGFTF. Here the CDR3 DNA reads TGTGCCAGCAGCCCGGGACAGAACTATGGCTTCACCTTC.

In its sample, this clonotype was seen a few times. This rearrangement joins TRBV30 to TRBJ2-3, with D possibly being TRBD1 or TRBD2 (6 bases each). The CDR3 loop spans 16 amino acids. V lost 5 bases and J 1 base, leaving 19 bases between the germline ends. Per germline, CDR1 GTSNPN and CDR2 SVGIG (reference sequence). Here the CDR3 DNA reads TGTGCCTGGGCCTCCTGGAGGGGGGTAGGCACAGATACGCAGTATTTT. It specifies CAWASWRGVGTDTQYF.